The 4 T cell receptor beta chains presented below share a single source sample, sequenced in a study of OX40 agonist ivuxolimab in advanced cancers. Method: immunoSEQ multiplex PCR; TCRdb's copy keeps in-frame clones and lacks some. The sample lists 80,000 or so clones; 90% were seen once. The specimen was CD4+ or CD8+ T cells sorted from blood, collected in a trial of the OX40 agonist ivuxolimab. Source of these receptors: an adult with an advanced solid tumor such as melanoma, head and neck, liver or kidney cancer.

This sequence joins TRBV4-1 and TRBJ1-2; 8 positions agree with TRBD1. The CDR3 loop spans 13 amino acids. The V segment lost 4 bases and the J segment 8 bases; nucleotides outside the gene matches: 6. The V gene's germline CDR1 is MGHRA and CDR2 YSYEKL. The CDR3, as DNA: TGCGCCAGCAGCCCCGGACAGGGTTTCGGCTACACCTTC. Amino acids: CASSPGQGFGYTF.

The chain links TRBV9 to TRBJ1-2; no definite D call. The germline V gene encodes CDR1 SGDLS and CDR2 YYNGEE. V lost 3 bases, J lost 5 bases, and 11 bases lay in between. This CDR3 is built from 13 residues. The CDR3: CASSALVRYGYTF. The CDR3 nucleotides are TGTGCCAGCAGCGCACTCGTCCGATATGGCTACACCTTC.

V and J are TRBV19 and TRBJ1-1, with D possibly TRBD1 on 6 matching bases. The CDR3 length is 14 residues. V lost 3 bases and J 3 bases, leaving 11 bases between the germline ends. Germline V CDR1 and CDR2: LNHDA, SQIVND (reference sequence). The CDR3 spells CASSIQGHDTEAFF. As DNA, the CDR3 is TGTGCCAGTAGTATCCAGGGACACGACACTGAAGCTTTCTTT.

The V call is TRBV11-3, the J call TRBJ2-7, with no clear D. CDR3 length equals 13 residues. CDR1 and CDR2 from the germline V gene are SGHNT and YENEEA. V gave up 5 bases and J gave up 3 bases, with 11 bases separating them. CDR3 in DNA: TGTGCCAGCAGCCCACAAGGCGACTACGAGCAGTACTTC. It codes for CASSPQGDYEQYF. Looking up the rest from reference TRBV11-3 and TRBJ2-7 gives the full variable domain: EAGVVQSPRYKIIEKKQPVAFWCNPISGHNTLYWYLQNLGQGPELLIRYENEEAVDDSQLPKDRFSAERLKGVDSTLKIQPAELGDSAVYLCASSPQGDYEQYFGPGTRLTVT.